The 20 T cell receptor beta chains listed next were all sequenced from one sample in a study of blood T cell repertoires in COVID-19. The table came from immunoSEQ multiplex PCR; TCRdb's copy has only in-frame clones and leaves some out. Among 55,000 to 70,000 clones listed, roughly 86% were seen once. The sequenced sample was peripheral blood. The receptor set was obtained from a woman aged 45-65 years with active or convalescent COVID-19.

The J gene is TRBJ2-3, the V gene TRBV5-4; 9 nucleotides line up with TRBD2. The CDR3 is 17 residues long. Per germline, CDR1 SGHNT and CDR2 YYREEE (reference sequence). Unmatched junction bases numbered 12, after V lost 2 bases and J lost 5 bases. The CDR3 sequence is CASSFAGGRNKRDTQYF. The CDR3 DNA reads as TGTGCCAGCAGCTTTGCGGGAGGGCGAAACAAACGAGATACGCAGTATTTT. Together with reference TRBV5-4 and TRBJ2-3, the CDR3 gives the full variable domain: ETGVTQSPTHLIKTRGQQVTLRCSSQSGHNTVSWYQQALGQGPQFIFQYYREEENGRGNFPPRFSGLQFPNYSSELNVNALELDDSALYLCASSFAGGRNKRDTQYFGPGTRLTVL.

For the CDR3, the DNA is TGTGCCACCAGCAGAGATTTGAGGCGGGAGAGGGCCGATGAGCAGTTCTTC. Residues: CATSRDLRRERADEQFF. This rearrangement joins TRBV15 to TRBJ2-1; TRBD2 matches 7 bases. The CDR3 extends over 17 amino acids. The germline V gene encodes CDR1 LNHNV and CDR2 YYDKDF (reference sequence). The V and J ends lost 0 bases and 8 bases, in that order; junction bases with no gene match: 13. Combining the CDR3 with reference TRBV15 and TRBJ2-1 gives the whole variable domain DAMVIQNPRYQVTQFGKPVTLSCSQTLNHNVMYWYQQKSSQAPKLLFHYYDKDFNNEADTPDNFQSRRPNTSFCFLDIRSPGLGDTAMYLCATSRDLRRERADEQFFGPGTRLTVL.

On this clone: A read error may produce the germline difference seen at one junction end. The rearrangement uses TRBV9 and TRBJ2-4; perhaps TRBD2 as D (6 bases). Germline CDR1 SGDLS, CDR2 YYNGEE. The CDR3 consists of 14 residues. CDR3 loop: CASSPGGAQNIQYF. The CDR3 DNA reads TGTGCCAGCAGCCCCGGGGGAGCCCAAAACATTCAGTACTTC.

J is TRBJ2-1 and V is TRBV7-6; tentative D call: TRBD2 (5 bases). This CDR3 region has 16 residues. V lost 1 base to trimming and J lost 2 bases, with 12 bases between them. Germline-derived CDR1 and CDR2 are SGHVS and FNYEAQ. The CDR3 DNA reads as TGTGCCAGCAGCTTAGAGTCGAGCGGCACCTACAATGAGCAGTTCTTC. It yields the protein CASSLESSGTYNEQFF.

This rearrangement joins TRBV2 to TRBJ2-5; weak D call: TRBD2 (5 bases). This CDR3 is built from 14 residues. Germline V gene lookup returns CDR1 SNHLY and CDR2 FYNNEI. Trimming pared 3 bases from V and 1 base from J, leaving 9 bases between. The CDR3 spells CASSDWEFQETQYF. CDR3 nucleotide sequence: TGTGCCAGCAGTGATTGGGAGTTCCAAGAGACCCAGTACTTC.

The chain links TRBV4-1 to TRBJ2-1, with 7 bases that match TRBD1. The germline CDR1 and CDR2 sequences are MGHRA and YSYEKL. Trimming took 1 base from V and 8 from J; bases not matched to a gene: 2. The CDR3 is 13 amino acids. CDR3 loop: CASSQGQGYEQFF. CDR3 nucleotides: TGCGCCAGCAGCCAAGGACAGGGCTATGAGCAGTTCTTC.

This clone was picked up a small number of times. In nucleotides, the CDR3 is TGCGCCAGCAGCCCTGGGGGACAGGGGGCGTATGGCTACACCTTC. Encoded protein: CASSPGGQGAYGYTF. The V gene is TRBV5-1, the J gene TRBJ1-2; 12 bases are shared with TRBD1. Losses at the gene ends were 4 bases for V and 5 bases for J; bases not matched to a gene: 6. The CDR3 has 15 residues. Germline loops: CDR1 SGHRS, CDR2 YFSETQ.

V and J are TRBV7-9 and TRBJ1-1; 8 bases line up with TRBD1. Germline CDR1 is SEHNR and CDR2 is FQNEAQ (reference sequence). The CDR3 loop spans 14 amino acids. Trimming cost V 4 bases and J 2 bases; bases outside gene matches: 3. The CDR3 reads CASSSGQVNTEAFF. CDR3 coding DNA: TGTGCCAGCAGCTCGGGACAGGTAAACACTGAAGCTTTCTTT.

The chain couples TRBV3-1 (or the pseudogene TRBV3-2) to TRBJ1-5; D uncertain. V gave up 3 bases and J gave up 5 bases, with 5 bases separating them. CDR3 size: 12 residues. Germline V CDR1 and CDR2: LGHDT, YNNKEL (reference sequence). CDR3 bases: TGTGCCAGCAGCCACAGCGATCAGCCCCAGCATTTT. Its protein product is CASSHSDQPQHF.

Only one count was recorded for this clone. This rearrangement joins TRBV10-1 to TRBJ2-1, with TRBD2 as a possible D gene (6 bases). Between the trimmed V and J ends, which lost 6 bases and 8 bases, there was a span of 14 bases. This CDR3 has 13 residues. CDR1 and CDR2 from the germline V gene are WNHNN and SYGVQD (reference sequence). Here the CDR3 DNA reads TGCGCCAGCAGCCATACTAGCAACCATGAGCAGTTCTTC. This sequence encodes CASSHTSNHEQFF.

This chain joins TRBV6-5 and TRBJ2-5, with 10 bases lining up with TRBD1. The CDR3 runs 13 residues. Germline V gives CDR1 MNHEY, CDR2 SVGAGI. Germline trimming cut 6 bases from V and 4 bases from J; bases unmatched to any gene: 2. CDR3 DNA sequence: TGTGCCAGCAGCCGGGACAGGGGAGAGACCCAGTACTTC. Translated, it gives CASSRDRGETQYF.

The V call is TRBV3-1 (or the pseudogene TRBV3-2), the J call TRBJ2-5; tentatively, D is TRBD2 (5 bases). V was trimmed by 0 bases and J by 4 bases, leaving 12 bases between them. CDR1 is LGHDT, CDR2 YNNKEL, per germline (reference sequence). This CDR3 has 15 amino acids. The CDR3 DNA reads as TGTGCCAGCAGCCAAGATCGCTGGAGCGGAGAGACCCAGTACTTC. Its translation is CASSQDRWSGETQYF.

This chain uses TRBV10-3 with TRBJ2-7; TRBD1 is a possible D gene (5 bases). Trimming stripped 2 bases from V and 3 bases from J, with 11 bases between. Germline values: CDR1 ENHRY, CDR2 SYGVKD. The CDR3 spans 14 residues. The CDR3 sequence: CAISEPRANYEQYF. The DNA for the CDR3 is TGTGCCATCAGTGAGCCCAGGGCCAACTACGAGCAGTACTTC.

This rearrangement joins TRBV5-1 to TRBJ2-1; 9 nucleotides agree with TRBD1. The CDR3 runs to 15 residues. Germline V gives CDR1 SGHRS, CDR2 YFSETQ. The ends lost 4 bases at V and 2 bases at J; junction bases unmatched: 4. The CDR3 protein is CASSRTGGPYNEQFF. DNA of the CDR3: TGCGCCAGCAGCCGAACAGGGGGCCCCTACAATGAGCAGTTCTTC.

This chain uses TRBV9 with TRBJ2-7, with a possible D match to TRBD2 (6 bases). CDR1 is SGDLS, CDR2 YYNGEE, per germline. V dropped 0 bases and J dropped 0 bases, with 10 bases sitting between them. The CDR3 runs 15 residues. The chain's CDR3 is CASSVAGGSSYEQYF. As DNA, the CDR3 is TGTGCCAGCAGCGTAGCTGGGGGGAGCTCCTACGAGCAGTACTTC.

The chain employs TRBV5-4 and TRBJ2-3; 8 nucleotides line up with TRBD2. CDR3 length equals 17 residues. Germline CDR1 is SGHNT and CDR2 is YYREEE (reference sequence). The J segment lost 9 bases and the V segment lost 4 bases, leaving 19 bases of the junction unmatched. The CDR3 region is CASSTSGTRGPLGTQYF. CDR3 coding DNA: TGTGCCAGCAGCACCTCCGGGACTAGGGGTCCCCTTGGGACGCAGTATTTT.

V and J are TRBV29-1 and TRBJ2-3; 8 nucleotides match TRBD1. The CDR3 extends over 12 amino acids. J was trimmed by 3 bases and V by 7 bases; bases with no gene match: 3. Germline lookup yields CDR1 SQVTM and CDR2 ANQGSEA. CDR3 in amino acids: CSARTGTDTQYF. The DNA for the CDR3 is TGCAGCGCTAGGACAGGGACAGATACGCAGTATTTT.

The V gene is TRBV6-5, the J gene TRBJ1-2; 8 bases agree with TRBD1. V gave up 8 bases and J gave up 5 bases; unmatched junction bases: 4. Germline V lookup: CDR1 MNHEY, CDR2 SVGAGI. The CDR3 spans 12 residues. The CDR3 nucleotides are TGTGCCAGCGGGGGACAGGCGTATGGCTACACCTTC. Amino acid sequence: CASGGQAYGYTF.

CDR3 amino acids: CSVEGRDYGYTF. In nucleotides, the CDR3 is TGCAGCGTTGAGGGCAGAGATTATGGCTACACCTTC. This chain connects TRBV29-1 to TRBJ1-2; D is unresolved. With 3 bases removed from V and 5 bases from J, the gap between germline ends came to 10 bases. Germline V lookup: CDR1 SQVTM, CDR2 ANQGSEA. The CDR3 is made up of 12 amino acids.

CDR3 amino acids: CASSWGANTGELFF. The CDR3 DNA reads as TGTGCCAGCTCATGGGGGGCGAACACCGGGGAGCTGTTTTTT. This chain joins TRBV18 and TRBJ2-2, with D perhaps TRBD2 (6 bases). Trimming shortened V by 5 bases and J by 0 bases, and 7 bases separated the two germline ends. Looked up from germline, CDR1 is KGHSH and CDR2 is LQKENI. The CDR3 sequence is 14 residues long.